The T cell receptor beta chain described here comes from a study of beta chain features in type 1 diabetes. Study-wide background: Healthy donors, compared against patients, showed similar age, gender and cell yields.

V was clipped by 8 bases and J by 5 bases; unmatched bases: 13. Germline values: CDR1 SNHLY, CDR2 FYNNEI. The CDR3 has 15 residues. Points from the study as a whole: In the patient group, naive, central memory and Treg TCRB repertoires seemed more alike than in the healthy donor group. Shortening that was moderate but significant affected the TCRB CDR3s of Type 1 diabetes patients in all four CD4+ subsets.

This clone was found a few times. As yet, its antigen is unknown. Every bit of the isolated RNA underwent reverse transcription, so sequencing read expressed TCRB transcripts. Only in-frame clones appear in the TCRdb table, and some are missing; sequencing was by immunoSEQ multiplex PCR. In the table there are about 160,000 clones, 9% to 12% of which are singletons. CD45RO/CCR7/CD25/CD127/CD95/CD27 separated CD4+ naive, central memory, regulatory and stem cell-like memory cells by sorting. J is TRBJ2-3 and V is TRBV2, with 7 bases that match TRBD2. The sequenced sample consisted of central memory CD4+ T cells from blood. The sequence was obtained from a man younger than 45 with type 1 diabetes. CDR3 region: CASPRREKIGDTQYF. The DNA for the CDR3 is TGTGCCAGCCCACGGCGGGAGAAGATAGGAGATACGCAGTATTTT. Full variable domain (missing parts from reference TRBV2 and TRBJ2-3): EPEVTQTPSHQVTQMGQEVILRCVPISNHLYFYWYRQILGQKVEFLVSFYNNEISEKSEIFDDQFSVERPDGSNFTLKIRSTKLEDSAMYFCASPRREKIGDTQYFGPGTRLTVL.